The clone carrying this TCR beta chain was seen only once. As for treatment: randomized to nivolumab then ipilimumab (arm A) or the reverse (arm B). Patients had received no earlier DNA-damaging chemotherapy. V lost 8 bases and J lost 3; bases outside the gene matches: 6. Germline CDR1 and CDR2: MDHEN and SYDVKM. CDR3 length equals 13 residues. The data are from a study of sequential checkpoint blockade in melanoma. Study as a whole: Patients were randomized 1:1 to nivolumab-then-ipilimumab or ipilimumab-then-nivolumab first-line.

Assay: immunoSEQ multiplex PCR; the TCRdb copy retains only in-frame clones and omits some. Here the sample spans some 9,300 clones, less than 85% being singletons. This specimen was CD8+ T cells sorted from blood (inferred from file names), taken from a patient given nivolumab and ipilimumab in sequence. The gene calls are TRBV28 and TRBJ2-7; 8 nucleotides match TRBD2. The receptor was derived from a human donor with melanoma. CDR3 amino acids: CASGLAGNYEQYF. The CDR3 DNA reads TGTGCCAGCGGGCTAGCGGGTAACTACGAGCAGTACTTC.